Sequencing of this T cell receptor beta chain was carried out in a study of blood T cell repertoires in COVID-19. CDR1 is MDHEN and CDR2 is SYDVKM in the germline V gene. This CDR3 contains 16 residues. Trimming shortened V by 6 bases and J by 8 bases, and 22 bases separated the two germline ends. In the original workflow: Estimation of nucleated cell counts was performed using reference gene primer amplification. The protocol was immunoSEQ multiplex PCR, while the TCRdb copy is restricted to in-frame clones and leaves out a portion. From that table come the V and J calls and clone size; the DNA was used to work out D and trimming. The sample lists hundreds of thousands of clones; 90% were seen once. Enrollees, about 18 to 89 years old, lived in about two dozen US areas. Membership in each cohort depended on participant-reported clinical history.

V and J are TRBV28 and TRBJ2-2, with a tentative D call TRBD1 (6 bases). Sequencing was carried out using PBMCs or T cells enriched from blood (not recorded which). The TCR sequence derives from a woman in her late teens or twenties with acute COVID-19. The CDR3 coding sequence is TGTGCCAGCAGACACGGACAGCGAAAGGGTTGGGGGGAGCTGTTTTTT. It is translated as CASRHGQRKGWGELFF. Filled out from reference TRBV28 and TRBJ2-2, the complete variable domain reads DVKVTQSSRYLVKRTGEKVFLECVQDMDHENMFWYRQDPGLGLRLIYFSYDVKMKEKGDIPEGYSVSREKKERFSLILESASTNQTSMYLCASRHGQRKGWGELFFGEGSRLTVL.